The 4 T cell receptor beta chains in this list originate from one sample, sequenced in a study of cytomegalovirus exposure and HLA in healthy donors. PCR was performed using 60 Vbeta and 13 Jbeta primers. Measured with immunoSEQ multiplex PCR; TCRdb has only the in-frame clones, and not every one. This sample yields 130,000 to 150,000 clones, of which around 76% are seen a single time; approximately 4% belongs to the top ten. Sequencing was done on a sample of PBMCs. The receptors come from a man in his late teens or twenties in good health and CMV-seronegative.

The chain carries TRBV15 and TRBJ2-3; D unclear. CDR1 is LNHNV, CDR2 YYDKDF, per germline (reference sequence). V lost 1 base to trimming and J lost 1 base, with 12 bases between them. The CDR3 is made up of 16 amino acids. The CDR3 is CATSRATTRGTDTQYF. The CDR3 nucleotides are TGTGCCACCAGCAGAGCTACTACTCGGGGCACAGATACGCAGTATTTT.

This clone was observed a handful of times. The chain employs TRBV19 and TRBJ2-7; TRBD1 matches at 10 bases. Germline values: CDR1 LNHDA, CDR2 SQIVND (reference sequence). The CDR3 contains 14 residues. The V and J ends lost 5 bases and 3 bases, in that order; junction bases with no gene match: 4. CDR3 nucleotides: TGTGCCAGTAGTCCTGGACAGGGGGACTACGAGCAGTACTTC. Its protein product is CASSPGQGDYEQYF.

Here the CDR3 reads CASRKWDSRGGNTIYF. In DNA, the CDR3 is TGTGCCAGCAGGAAATGGGACAGTCGAGGAGGAAACACCATATATTTT. The rearrangement links TRBV28 to TRBJ1-3, with 7 bases identical to TRBD1. V trimming: 6 bases; J trimming: 4 bases; junction bases outside the gene matches: 12. The CDR3 consists of 16 residues. Germline assignment: CDR1 MDHEN and CDR2 SYDVKM.

The chain links TRBV7-9 to TRBJ2-1; D gene unclear. CDR1 is SEHNR and CDR2 is FQNEAQ in the germline V gene (reference sequence). V shed 2 bases and J shed 0 bases, with 11 bases lying between them. The CDR3 runs to 16 residues. CDR3 DNA: TGTGCCAGCAGCTTAACAGTACCTTACTCCTACAATGAGCAGTTCTTC. Translation: CASSLTVPYSYNEQFF. The variable domain in full, completed from reference TRBV7-9 and TRBJ2-1, reads DTGVSQNPRHKITKRGQNVTFRCDPISEHNRLYWYRQTLGQGPEFLTYFQNEAQLEKSRLLSDRFSAERPKGSFSTLEIQRTEQGDSAMYLCASSLTVPYSYNEQFFGPGTRLTVL.